This T cell receptor (beta chain) was retrieved from a study of T-cell memory formation after mild COVID-19. In the study overall: Clusters were largely donor specific. Points from the study as a whole: Day 15 to 85 contractors were CD4/CD8 balanced; later expanders leaned CD4+. CD4+ contracting clones were found mainly in CM and EM, and CD8+ ones in EMRA.

Trimming took 6 bases from V and 8 from J, leaving 14 bases between them. Germline V lookup: CDR1 DFQATT, CDR2 SNEGSKA (reference sequence). This CDR3 region has 13 residues. As for this clonotype: Antigen unknown.

5'RACE, which relied on constant-segment primers, yielded TCR alpha and TCR beta cDNA libraries carrying sample barcodes and UMIs. TCRdb processed the 5' RACE reads anew with MiXCR; each CDR3 protein has one entry. Of hundreds of thousands of distinct CDR3 sequences in the sample, 15% to 17% were seen once. The rearrangement links TRBV20-1 to TRBJ1-6; D is ambiguous. Specimen: PBMCs or a T cell subset sorted from them (not recorded which). This receptor was identified in an adult woman who had mild COVID-19 (a few samples of this study predate the infection). Cell type and time point are not known. The CDR3 sequence is CSAPGSAYSPLHF. The CDR3 DNA reads TGCAGTGCCCCGGGGTCCGCTTATTCACCCCTCCACTTT.